These 27 T cell receptor beta chains came from one sample sequenced in a study of control samples from healthy donors and cancer patients. Sequenced by immunoSEQ multiplex PCR; TCRdb stores in-frame clones only, minus some. The data show tens of thousands of clones, approximately 93% seen once. Sequencing was carried out using blood. These TCRs come from a woman aged 30 to 39 in good health.

The J gene is TRBJ2-5, the V gene TRBV5-1; possibly TRBD1 for D (5 bases). The germline V gene encodes CDR1 SGHRS and CDR2 YFSETQ. V was clipped by 0 bases and J by 4 bases, with 10 bases between them. The CDR3 consists of 14 residues. CDR3 residues: CASSLAGLAETQYF. The CDR3 region has the DNA TGCGCCAGCAGCTTGGCAGGGCTCGCAGAGACCCAGTACTTC.

V is TRBV7-2 and J is TRBJ1-2, with 8 nucleotides matching TRBD1. Germline V gene data show CDR1 as SGHTA and CDR2 as FQGNSA. The trim removed 5 bases at V and 4 bases at J, leaving 12 bases unmatched. The CDR3 loop spans 16 amino acids. DNA for the CDR3: TGTGCCAGCAGCCAGGCAACGACAGGGGTACCCTATGGCTACACCTTC. This codes for CASSQATTGVPYGYTF.

This chain links TRBV4-1 with TRBJ2-5; 8 bases map to TRBD2. This CDR3 is built from 19 residues. Germline V gene data show CDR1 as MGHRA and CDR2 as YSYEKL. With 1 base clipped from V and 2 bases from J, the junction kept 15 bases outside the gene matches. The CDR3 region has the DNA TGCGCCAGCAGCCAAGTTATGAGCGGGAGTGTTGGGAAACAAGAGACCCAGTACTTC. This encodes CASSQVMSGSVGKQETQYF.

The chain combines TRBV21-1 with TRBJ1-5; TRBD1 is the table's D call, not checked against the DNA. TRBV21-1 is marked as a pseudogene. The CDR3 runs 15 residues. CDR3: CASSKGGQGDQPQHF. CDR3 nucleotide sequence: TGTGCCAGCAGCAAAGGGGGACAGGGGGATCAGCCCCAGCATTTT.

This clone was detected only a few times. The V and J genes are TRBV18 and TRBJ2-7; D is unclear. Germline CDR1 is KGHSH and CDR2 is LQKENI. Between the trimmed V and J ends, which lost 3 bases and 1 base, there was a span of 7 bases. The CDR3 runs to 13 residues. The CDR3 DNA sequence: TGTGCCAGCTCACCGCGAGTATCCTACGAGCAGTACTTC. Translation: CASSPRVSYEQYF.

The chain uses TRBV28 and TRBJ2-7, with no clear D. Germline loops: CDR1 MDHEN, CDR2 SYDVKM. V lost 1 base to trimming and J lost 2 bases, with 9 bases between them. The CDR3 is made up of 14 amino acids. CDR3 loop: CASSLSSNPYEQYF. As DNA, the CDR3 is TGTGCCAGCAGTTTATCAAGTAACCCCTACGAGCAGTACTTC.

The chain uses TRBV6-5 and TRBJ1-1; D unresolved. There are 14 residues in the CDR3. Germline V CDR1 and CDR2: MNHEY, SVGAGI. Trimming took off 6 bases at V and 2 bases at J, with 13 bases between the two ends. This CDR3 reads CASSVSRVNTEAFF. The CDR3 DNA sequence: TGTGCCAGCAGCGTTTCCAGAGTAAACACTGAAGCTTTCTTT.

The chain links TRBV6-6 to TRBJ2-1; D not certain. The V gene's germline CDR1 is MNHNY and CDR2 SVGAGI (reference sequence). CDR3 length equals 12 residues. The V and J ends lost 4 bases and 6 bases respectively, with 7 bases between them. CDR3 in amino acids: CASSLMGNEQFF. Here the CDR3 DNA reads TGTGCCAGCAGTTTGATGGGCAATGAGCAGTTCTTC.

This chain connects TRBV5-6 to TRBJ2-2; TRBD2 matches at 9 bases. V shed 4 bases, J shed 7 bases, and the junction held 14 bases outside the gene matches. Per the germline V gene, CDR1 is SGHDT and CDR2 is YYEEEE. The CDR3 has 17 amino acids. CDR3 nucleotide sequence: TGTGCCAGCAGCCCCCCTGGTAGCGGGGGTGAGAACGGGGAGCTGTTTTTT. This codes for CASSPPGSGGENGELFF.

J is TRBJ2-6 and V is TRBV11-2; D not certain. There are 18 residues in the CDR3. Trimming took 1 base from V and 0 from J, leaving 13 bases between them. Germline lookup yields CDR1 SGHAT and CDR2 FQNNGV. The CDR3 is CASSLGVFLGSGANVLTF. In DNA form, the CDR3 reads TGTGCCAGCAGCTTAGGGGTTTTTTTGGGCTCTGGGGCCAACGTCCTGACTTTC.

The rearrangement links TRBV10-3 to TRBJ2-5; no clear D gene. The CDR3 is 12 residues long. The V gene lost 7 bases and the J gene lost 5 bases, with 11 bases spanning the gap. The germline V gene has CDR1 ENHRY and CDR2 SYGVKD. The CDR3 is CAITSGLETQYF. Here the CDR3 DNA reads TGTGCCATCACGTCGGGTTTGGAGACCCAGTACTTC.

J is TRBJ2-2 and V is TRBV7-7; 10 bases map to TRBD1. Germline CDR1 reads SSHAT; CDR2 reads FNYEAQ (reference sequence). The CDR3 extends over 15 amino acids. V was clipped by 5 bases and J by 4 bases; unmatched bases: 4. The CDR3 sequence is CASSTGQGFTGELFF. The CDR3 bases are TGTGCCAGCAGCACGGGACAGGGGTTCACCGGGGAGCTGTTTTTT.

The J gene is TRBJ1-1, the V gene TRBV5-4; tentative D call: TRBD1 (5 bases). The CDR3 loop spans 14 amino acids. Trimming shortened V by 5 bases and J by 1 base, and 12 bases separated the two germline ends. Germline CDR1 and CDR2: SGHNT and YYREEE (reference sequence). CDR3 coding DNA: TGTGCCAGCAGGGGGGAGGCAGGGAACACTGAAGCTTTCTTT. Its protein is CASRGEAGNTEAFF.

The chain recombines TRBV5-1 with TRBJ2-3; 7 bases align to TRBD2. The CDR3 is 14 residues long. The germline V gene has CDR1 SGHRS and CDR2 YFSETQ. V lost 0 bases and J lost 6; bases outside the gene matches: 4. Written as DNA, the CDR3 is TGCGCCAGCAGCTTGGCCGGGGGGAAGGATACGCAGTATTTT. The encoded protein is CASSLAGGKDTQYF. Full variable domain (rest looked up from reference TRBV5-1 and TRBJ2-3): KAGVTQTPRYLIKTRGQQVTLSCSPISGHRSVSWYQQTPGQGLQFLFEYFSETQRNKGNFPGRFSGRQFSNSRSEMNVSTLELGDSALYLCASSLAGGKDTQYFGPGTRLTVL.

The V and J genes are TRBV13 and TRBJ2-7; 7 nucleotides match TRBD2. The V gene's germline CDR1 is PRHDT and CDR2 FYEKMQ (reference sequence). V dropped 3 bases and J dropped 7; count of bases not matched to a gene: 9. The CDR3 loop spans 14 amino acids. CDR3 amino acids: CASSLSAGPGEQYF. The CDR3 DNA reads as TGTGCCAGCAGCTTGTCAGCGGGACCTGGGGAGCAGTACTTC.

The rearrangement joins TRBV30 to TRBJ2-7, with D perhaps matching TRBD1 (5 bases). CDR1 and CDR2 from the germline V gene are GTSNPN and SVGIG (reference sequence). Trimming removed 2 bases from V and 3 bases from J, with 11 bases in between. The CDR3 runs to 13 residues. In DNA form, the CDR3 reads TGTGCCTGGAGTTGGGGCGGCAGCTACGAGCAGTACTTC. This codes for CAWSWGGSYEQYF.

V usage is TRBV6-2 or TRBV6-3 and J usage is TRBJ2-3; 11 bases fit TRBD2. Germline values: CDR1 MNHEY, CDR2 SVGEGT. CDR3 size: 16 residues. Germline trimming cut 5 bases from V and 4 bases from J; bases unmatched to any gene: 8. The CDR3 bases are TGTGCCAGCAGTCCCTATAGCGGGAGGGCCTCAGATACGCAGTATTTT. It is translated as CASSPYSGRASDTQYF.

The V call is TRBV6-5, the J call TRBJ2-1, with TRBD2 identical over 8 bases. CDR3 size: 14 residues. Germline CDR1 and CDR2: MNHEY and SVGAGI. J lost 4 bases, V lost 6 bases, and 5 bases had no gene match. As DNA, the CDR3 is TGTGCCAGCAGGCGAGCGGGGGAGTACAATGAGCAGTTCTTC. Encoded protein: CASRRAGEYNEQFF.

V usage is TRBV20-1 and J usage is TRBJ2-4, with D perhaps matching TRBD2 (6 bases). The V and J ends lost 3 bases and 1 base respectively, with 16 bases between them. This CDR3 contains 16 residues. CDR1 is DFQATT and CDR2 is SNEGSKA in the germline V gene (reference sequence). CDR3 nucleotides: TGCAGTGCTAGTGGAGGGCCATTTGGGGCCAAAAACATTCAGTACTTC. Translation gives CSASGGPFGAKNIQYF.

This clone was found a few times. The gene calls are TRBV6-5 and TRBJ1-1; D gene unclear. Germline CDR1 MNHEY, CDR2 SVGAGI. The CDR3 is made up of 16 amino acids. Trimming removed 4 bases from V and 0 bases from J, with 15 bases in between. The CDR3 coding sequence is TGTGCCAGCAGTTCTCGGACGAAAATGATGAACACTGAAGCTTTCTTT. It codes for CASSSRTKMMNTEAFF.

This clone was recorded only once. The chain carries TRBV30 and TRBJ2-2; TRBD2 is a possible D gene (7 bases). This CDR3 is 14 amino acids long. V lost 5 bases and J lost 7, with 17 bases in between. Germline-derived CDR1 and CDR2 are GTSNPN and SVGIG (reference sequence). The CDR3, as DNA: TGTGCCTGGGGGAGGGACATTGTGGTCGGGGAGCTGTTTTTT. Its translation: CAWGRDIVVGELFF.

This clone appeared once. V and J are TRBV28 and TRBJ1-2, with D maybe TRBD1 (6 bases). Trimming stripped 7 bases from V and 5 bases from J, with 17 bases between. Germline values: CDR1 MDHEN, CDR2 SYDVKM. The CDR3 is 14 amino acids. As DNA, the CDR3 is TGTGCCAGCACCCCTGGGACATCCCTATATGGCTACACCTTC. It yields the protein CASTPGTSLYGYTF.

The CDR3 region has the DNA TGTGCCAGCAGCTTAACCTCCAGGACAGAACCTTCTAACTATGGCTACACCTTC. As protein: CASSLTSRTEPSNYGYTF. This chain connects TRBV21-1 to TRBJ1-2; the table's D call TRBD1 went unverified against the DNA. TRBV21-1 is deemed a pseudogene. CDR3 length: 18 residues.

The chain carries TRBV9 and TRBJ2-1, with 8 bases matching TRBD2. J was trimmed by 5 bases and V by 4 bases; bases with no gene match: 11. The V gene's germline CDR1 is SGDLS and CDR2 YYNGEE. The CDR3 consists of 16 residues. The CDR3 is CASSTGGSPGNNEQFF. As DNA, the CDR3 is TGTGCCAGCAGCACGGGGGGGTCTCCCGGAAACAATGAGCAGTTCTTC.

The chain combines TRBV6-5 with TRBJ2-7; 7 bases fit TRBD2. The J segment lost 2 bases and the V segment lost 0 bases, leaving 7 bases of the junction unmatched. Germline CDR1 is MNHEY and CDR2 is SVGAGI. This CDR3 is built from 16 residues. CDR3 sequence (DNA): TGTGCCAGCAGTTACTCCTCAGGACTAGGGGCCTACGAGCAGTACTTC. Its translation is CASSYSSGLGAYEQYF.

The CDR3 here is CASSVPGTSYETQYF. The CDR3 DNA follows: TGTGCCAGCAGCGTCCCCGGGACTAGCTATGAGACCCAGTACTTC. This chain connects TRBV7-9 to TRBJ2-5, with TRBD2 matching over 9 bases. CDR1 and CDR2 from the germline V gene are SEHNR and FQNEAQ (reference sequence). V was clipped by 5 bases and J by 5 bases; unmatched bases: 9. The length of the CDR3 is 15 residues.

The gene calls are TRBV6-6 and TRBJ1-3, with D maybe TRBD1 (5 bases). V was trimmed by 7 bases and J by 2 bases, leaving 15 bases between them. The CDR3 totals 15 residues. Looked up from germline, CDR1 is MNHNY and CDR2 is SVGAGI (reference sequence). This CDR3 is CASNGDSIAGNTIYF. CDR3 DNA sequence: TGTGCCAGCAATGGAGACAGTATCGCTGGAAACACCATATATTTT.